This T cell receptor (beta chain) was retrieved from a study of early T cells in non-severe SARS-CoV-2 infection. TCRdb reprocessed the 5' RACE reads with MiXCR, giving one entry per CDR3 protein. Found here are 80,000 to 100,000 distinct CDR3 sequences, 12% to 15% of them singletons; the top ten hold around 5.8%. This CDR3 spans 13 amino acids. CDR1 is SQVTM and CDR2 is ANQGSEA in the germline V gene. Deletions cut 2 bases from V and 7 bases from J, with 15 bases between. The chain couples TRBV29-1 to TRBJ2-7; TRBD2 might be the D (5 bases). This clonotype was sampled from an adult who was a healthcare worker with PCR-confirmed SARS-CoV-2 infection or an uninfected control (not recorded which). Source material: whole blood. In DNA, the CDR3 is TGCAGCGTTGAAAGGGCCGGGATGGGGGAGCAGTACTTC. The encoded protein is CSVERAGMGEQYF.